Listed below are T cell receptor beta chains from one sample, sequenced in a study of low-dose radiotherapy and immunotherapy resistance in tumors. TCRdb redid the calling of the reads with MiXCR, one entry per CDR3 protein. The data contain 100,000 or so distinct CDR3 sequences, under 25% of them singletons. The sequencing used PBMCs, collected after low-dose radiotherapy plus immunotherapy. The receptor set was obtained from a male donor with prostate cancer. Both conserved end residues are part of each CDR3. D genes are given only for firm matches. Some rows mark clone size as missing; the rest say once, few, many or name a class of expanded clone.

clone_size	v_call	d_call	j_call	cdr3_aa	cdr3_nt
many	TRBV4-1	TRBD2	TRBJ2-3	CASSQILAGENTDTQYF	TGCGCCAGCAGCCAGATTCTAGCGGGGGAAAACACAGATACGCAGTATTTT
many	TRBV21-1	NA	TRBJ1-2	CASSKDGGRAGHGYTF	TGTGCCAGCAGCAAAGATGGAGGGAGGGCAGGGCACGGCTACACCTTC
many	TRBV12-3/TRBV12-4	TRBD2	TRBJ2-3	CASSLRTSGGAGTDTQYF	TGTGCCAGCAGTTTAAGGACTAGCGGGGGAGCTGGCACAGATACGCAGTATTTT
many	TRBV12-3/TRBV12-4	NA	TRBJ2-5	CASSPGTKTETQYF	TGTGCCAGCAGTCCCGGGACGAAAACAGAGACCCAGTACTTC
many	TRBV11-2	NA	TRBJ1-1	CASSSDRNTEAFF	TGTGCCAGCAGCTCTGACCGGAACACTGAAGCTTTCTTT
many	TRBV3-1	NA	TRBJ1-6	CASSQDRALERFPPLHF	TGTGCCAGCAGCCAAGATCGGGCTCTAGAACGGTTTCCACCCCTCCACTTT
once	TRBV7-2	TRBD1	TRBJ1-2	CASSLTGTGDYGYTF	TGTGCCAGCAGCTTAACCGGGACAGGGGACTATGGCTACACCTTC
NA	TRBV6-1	NA	TRBJ2-4	CASSETALLAKNIQYF	TGTGCCAGCAGTGAAACCGCACTGTTAGCCAAAAACATTCAGTACTTC
many	TRBV11-3	TRBD1	TRBJ2-5	CASSLHRDSRAEETQYF	TGTGCCAGCAGCTTACACCGGGACAGTCGCGCCGAGGAGACCCAGTACTTC
many	TRBV7-2	NA	TRBJ1-1	CASSQRLNTEAFF	TGTGCCAGCAGCCAACGGTTGAACACTGAAGCTTTCTTT
many	TRBV9	NA	TRBJ2-1	CASSQGLEQFF	TGTGCCAGCAGCCAGGGCCTTGAGCAGTTCTTC
many	TRBV13	TRBD1	TRBJ2-7	CASSSRQGTPYEQYF	TGTGCCAGCAGCTCAAGACAGGGTACCCCCTACGAGCAGTACTTC
many	TRBV27	TRBD2	TRBJ2-2	CASSNPSGDNTGELFF	TGTGCCAGCAGTAATCCTAGCGGGGATAACACCGGGGAGCTGTTTTTT
many	TRBV18	TRBD2	TRBJ2-3	CASSLTGGGTDTQYF	TGTGCCAGCTCCCTCACGGGGGGGGGCACAGATACGCAGTATTTT
NA	TRBV5-6	NA	TRBJ2-3	CASSRRGGEDTQYF	TGTGCCAGCAGCCGTCGGGGTGGTGAAGATACGCAGTATTTT
many	TRBV29-1	NA	TRBJ2-1	CSARDRPYNEQFF	TGCAGCGCCCGGGACCGGCCGTACAATGAGCAGTTCTTC
many	TRBV20-1	TRBD2	TRBJ2-5	CSARDRLAHVGYQETQYF	TGCAGTGCTAGAGATCGACTAGCCCACGTCGGGTACCAAGAGACCCAGTACTTC
many	TRBV19	TRBD2	TRBJ2-3	CASSIDLTSGGSTDTQYF	TGTGCCAGTAGTATAGATCTGACTAGCGGGGGGAGCACAGATACGCAGTATTTT
many	TRBV20-1	TRBD2	TRBJ2-1	CSAPQRGARSYNEQFF	TGCAGTGCCCCGCAGCGGGGGGCTAGGTCCTACAATGAGCAGTTCTTC
many	TRBV28	TRBD1	TRBJ1-3	CASSLLPGTADDTIYF	TGTGCCAGCAGTCTCCTACCAGGGACAGCGGACGACACCATATATTTT
medium-sized	TRBV10-3	TRBD2	TRBJ2-1	CAISVAGGYNEQFF	TGTGCCATCAGTGTCGCGGGGGGTTACAATGAGCAGTTCTTC
many	TRBV12-3/TRBV12-4	NA	TRBJ2-7	CASSSLDIYEQYF	TGTGCCAGCAGTTCCTTGGACATCTACGAGCAGTACTTC
NA	TRBV6-5	TRBD1	TRBJ2-5	CASSSADRGETQYF	TGTGCCAGCAGTTCGGCCGACAGGGGGGAGACCCAGTACTTC
many	TRBV11-2	TRBD2	TRBJ2-3	CASSLDRWTSGETDTQYF	TGTGCCAGCAGCTTAGATCGCTGGACTAGCGGGGAAACAGATACGCAGTATTTT
many	TRBV7-2	NA	TRBJ1-4	CASSLRGGGKLFF	TGTGCCAGCAGCTTACGCGGAGGAGGAAAACTGTTTTTT
many	TRBV19	NA	TRBJ2-7	CASSHSPPGEQYF	TGTGCCAGTAGTCATAGCCCACCGGGCGAGCAGTACTTC
NA	TRBV28	NA	TRBJ2-1	CASRLLRDTSYNEQFF	TGTGCCAGCAGGCTGCTACGGGATACGTCCTACAATGAGCAGTTCTTC
many	TRBV7-2	TRBD2	TRBJ2-3	CASQLRGGTDTQYF	TGTGCCAGTCAGCTACGGGGGGGGACAGATACGCAGTATTTT
many	TRBV7-3	TRBD2	TRBJ2-7	CASRSTGPGGEQYF	TGTGCCAGCAGGTCTACAGGACCGGGGGGCGAGCAGTACTTC
many	TRBV6-6	TRBD1	TRBJ1-1	CASSTGEGGAFF	TGTGCCAGTAGCACAGGGGAAGGAGGAGCTTTCTTT
many	TRBV4-2	NA	TRBJ1-1	CASSQKGGPF	TGTGCCAGCAGCCAAAAAGGAGGTCCCTTT
NA	TRBV7-8	TRBD1	TRBJ2-7	CASSPQGDVYEQYF	TGTGCCAGCAGCCCTCAGGGGGATGTCTACGAGCAGTACTTC
many	TRBV7-9	NA	TRBJ2-2	CASSLPGELFF	TGTGCCAGCAGCTTACCCGGGGAGCTGTTTTTT
many	TRBV11-3	NA	TRBJ2-3	CASSSNRDPDTQYF	TGTGCCAGCAGCTCGAACAGGGACCCAGATACGCAGTATTTT
many	TRBV29-1	NA	TRBJ2-1	CSVESVGDIADEQFF	TGCAGCGTTGAGTCCGTCGGGGACATCGCGGATGAGCAGTTCTTC
many	TRBV7-9	TRBD1	TRBJ2-7	CASSSRDRADEQYF	TGTGCCAGCAGCTCCCGGGACAGGGCTGACGAGCAGTACTTC
many	TRBV6-5	NA	TRBJ2-7	CASRKTTAYEQYF	TGTGCCAGCAGAAAGACAACTGCCTACGAGCAGTACTTC
many	TRBV14	NA	TRBJ2-7	CASSHVSYEQYF	TGTGCCAGCAGCCATGTCAGCTACGAGCAGTACTTC
NA	TRBV10-3	NA	TRBJ1-1	CAISESGLMNTEAFF	TGTGCCATCAGTGAGTCGGGCCTCATGAACACTGAAGCTTTCTTT
many	TRBV6-2/TRBV6-3	TRBD1	TRBJ2-1	CASSYGHRGPYNEQFF	TGTGCCAGCAGTTACGGACACAGGGGGCCGTACAATGAGCAGTTCTTC
many	TRBV6-2/TRBV6-3	NA	TRBJ2-5	CASSYSRGWQETQYF	TGTGCCAGCAGTTATAGTCGGGGTTGGCAAGAGACCCAGTACTTC
many	TRBV7-9	NA	TRBJ2-2	CASSMFGGELFF	TGTGCCAGCAGCATGTTTGGCGGGGAGCTGTTTTTT
many	TRBV11-1	TRBD1	TRBJ2-5	CASSLAGQTKETQYF	TGTGCCAGCAGCTTAGCGGGACAGACGAAAGAGACCCAGTACTTC
many	TRBV6-1	NA	TRBJ2-5	CAILHPSQETQYF	TGTGCCATCTTACATCCTTCCCAAGAGACCCAGTACTTC